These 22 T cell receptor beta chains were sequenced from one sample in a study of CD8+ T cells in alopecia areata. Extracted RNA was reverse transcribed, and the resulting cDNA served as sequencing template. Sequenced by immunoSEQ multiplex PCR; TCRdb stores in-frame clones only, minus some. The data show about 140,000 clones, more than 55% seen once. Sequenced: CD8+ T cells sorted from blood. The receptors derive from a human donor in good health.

CDR3 in DNA: TGTGCCAGCAGTTACGGGGGCAGGGGCACTGAAGCTTTCTTT. Encoded protein: CASSYGGRGTEAFF. The V gene is TRBV6-5, the J gene TRBJ1-1; possible D gene TRBD1, 6 bases. Germline V gene lookup returns CDR1 MNHEY and CDR2 SVGAGI. CDR3 length: 14 amino acids. Trimming left V 2 bases short and J 4 bases short, with 11 bases between.

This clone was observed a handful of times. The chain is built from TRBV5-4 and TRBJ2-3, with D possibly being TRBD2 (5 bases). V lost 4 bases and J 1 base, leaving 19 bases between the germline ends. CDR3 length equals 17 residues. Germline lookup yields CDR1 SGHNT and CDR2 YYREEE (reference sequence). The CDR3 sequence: CASSNVGRGSGTDTQYF. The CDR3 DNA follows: TGTGCCAGCAGCAACGTGGGTAGAGGGAGTGGCACAGATACGCAGTATTTT.

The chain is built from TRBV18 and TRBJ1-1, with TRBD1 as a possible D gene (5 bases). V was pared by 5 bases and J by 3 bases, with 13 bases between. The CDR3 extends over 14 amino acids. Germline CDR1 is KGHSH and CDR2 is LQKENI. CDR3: CASSYFRADTEAFF. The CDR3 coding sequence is TGTGCCAGCTCATATTTCAGGGCGGACACTGAAGCTTTCTTT.

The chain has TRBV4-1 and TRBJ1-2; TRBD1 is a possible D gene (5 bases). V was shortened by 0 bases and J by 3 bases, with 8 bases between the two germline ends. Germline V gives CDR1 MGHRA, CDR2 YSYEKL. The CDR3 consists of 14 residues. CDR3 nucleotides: TGCGCCAGCAGCCAAGAAGACAGACACTATGGCTACACCTTC. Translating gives CASSQEDRHYGYTF.

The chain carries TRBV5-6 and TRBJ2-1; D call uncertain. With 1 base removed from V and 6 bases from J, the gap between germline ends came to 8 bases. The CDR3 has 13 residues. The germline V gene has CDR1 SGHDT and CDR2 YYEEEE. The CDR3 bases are TGTGCCAGCAGCTTGCTCGCCACCAATGAGCAGTTCTTC. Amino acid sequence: CASSLLATNEQFF.

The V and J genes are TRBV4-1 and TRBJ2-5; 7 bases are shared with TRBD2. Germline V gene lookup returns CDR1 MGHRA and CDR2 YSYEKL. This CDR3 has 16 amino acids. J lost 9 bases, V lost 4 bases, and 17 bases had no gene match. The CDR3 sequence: CASSPLSSGQAEAQYF. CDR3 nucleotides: TGCGCCAGCAGCCCCTTGTCTAGCGGCCAGGCGGAGGCCCAGTACTTC.

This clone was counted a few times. The CDR3 is CATFSYEQYF. Here the CDR3 DNA reads TGTGCCACCTTCTCCTACGAGCAGTACTTC. V and J are TRBV27 and TRBJ2-7, with D hard to call. This CDR3 has 10 residues. CDR1 MNHEY and CDR2 SMNVEV come from the germline V gene (reference sequence). With 10 bases removed from V and 0 bases from J, the gap between germline ends came to 4 bases.

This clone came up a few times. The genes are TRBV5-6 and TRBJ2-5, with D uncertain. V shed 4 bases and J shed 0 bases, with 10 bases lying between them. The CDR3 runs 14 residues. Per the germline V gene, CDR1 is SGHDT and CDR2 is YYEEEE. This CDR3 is CASSADGDQETQYF. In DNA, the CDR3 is TGTGCCAGCAGCGCGGACGGAGACCAAGAGACCCAGTACTTC. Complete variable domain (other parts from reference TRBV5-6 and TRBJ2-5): DAGVTQSPTHLIKTRGQQVTLRCSPKSGHDTVSWYQQALGQGPQFIFQYYEEEERQRGNFPDRFSGHQFPNYSSELNVNALLLGDSALYLCASSADGDQETQYFGPGTRLLVL.

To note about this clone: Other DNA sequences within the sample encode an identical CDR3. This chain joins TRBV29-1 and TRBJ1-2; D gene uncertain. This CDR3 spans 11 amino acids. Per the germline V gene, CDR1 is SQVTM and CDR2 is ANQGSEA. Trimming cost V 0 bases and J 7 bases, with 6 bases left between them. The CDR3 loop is CSVEDRSGYTF. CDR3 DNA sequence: TGCAGCGTTGAAGATAGGTCTGGCTACACCTTC.

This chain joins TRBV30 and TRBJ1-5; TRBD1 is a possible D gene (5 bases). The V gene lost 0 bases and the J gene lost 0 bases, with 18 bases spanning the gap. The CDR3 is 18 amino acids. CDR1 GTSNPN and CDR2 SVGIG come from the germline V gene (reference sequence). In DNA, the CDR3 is TGTGCCTGGAGTGTACCCCACAGGTCAAGGAATAGCAATCAGCCCCAGCATTTT. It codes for CAWSVPHRSRNSNQPQHF.

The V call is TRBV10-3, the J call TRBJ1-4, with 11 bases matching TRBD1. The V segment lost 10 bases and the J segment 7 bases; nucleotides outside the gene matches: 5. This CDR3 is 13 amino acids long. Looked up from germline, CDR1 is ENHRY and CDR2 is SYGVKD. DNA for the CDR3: TGTGCCACTAGGACAGGGGGCGGTGAAAAACTGTTTTTT. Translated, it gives CATRTGGGEKLFF.

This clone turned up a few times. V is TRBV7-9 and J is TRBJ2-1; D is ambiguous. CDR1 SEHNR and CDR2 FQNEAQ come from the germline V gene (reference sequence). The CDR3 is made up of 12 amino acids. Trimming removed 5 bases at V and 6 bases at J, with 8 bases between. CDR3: CASSPPANEQFF. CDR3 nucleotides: TGTGCCAGCAGCCCTCCTGCCAATGAGCAGTTCTTC. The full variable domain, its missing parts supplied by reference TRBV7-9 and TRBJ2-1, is DTGVSQNPRHKITKRGQNVTFRCDPISEHNRLYWYRQTLGQGPEFLTYFQNEAQLEKSRLLSDRFSAERPKGSFSTLEIQRTEQGDSAMYLCASSPPANEQFFGPGTRLTVL.

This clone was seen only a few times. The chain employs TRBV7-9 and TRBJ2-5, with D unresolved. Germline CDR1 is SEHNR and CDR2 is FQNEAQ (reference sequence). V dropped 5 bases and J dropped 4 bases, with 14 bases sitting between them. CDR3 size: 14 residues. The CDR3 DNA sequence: TGTGCCAGCAGCGCCCTTCATGGTGGAGAGACCCAGTACTTC. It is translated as CASSALHGGETQYF.

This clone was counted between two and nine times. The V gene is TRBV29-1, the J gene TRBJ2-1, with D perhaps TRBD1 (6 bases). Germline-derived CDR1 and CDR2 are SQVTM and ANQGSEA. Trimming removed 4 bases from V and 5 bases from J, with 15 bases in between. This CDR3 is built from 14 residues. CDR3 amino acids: CSVANDRYNNEQFF. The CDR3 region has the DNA TGCAGCGTTGCCAACGACAGGTACAACAATGAGCAGTTCTTC.

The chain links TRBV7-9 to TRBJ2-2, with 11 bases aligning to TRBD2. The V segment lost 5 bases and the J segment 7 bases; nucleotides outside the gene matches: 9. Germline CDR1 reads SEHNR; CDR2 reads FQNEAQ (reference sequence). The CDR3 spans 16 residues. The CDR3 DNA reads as TGTGCCAGCAGCCCAGTCACTAGCGGGAGTCGCGGGGAGCTGTTTTTT. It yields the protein CASSPVTSGSRGELFF. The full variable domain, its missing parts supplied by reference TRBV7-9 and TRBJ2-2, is DTGVSQNPRHKITKRGQNVTFRCDPISEHNRLYWYRQTLGQGPEFLTYFQNEAQLEKSRLLSDRFSAERPKGSFSTLEIQRTEQGDSAMYLCASSPVTSGSRGELFFGEGSRLTVL.

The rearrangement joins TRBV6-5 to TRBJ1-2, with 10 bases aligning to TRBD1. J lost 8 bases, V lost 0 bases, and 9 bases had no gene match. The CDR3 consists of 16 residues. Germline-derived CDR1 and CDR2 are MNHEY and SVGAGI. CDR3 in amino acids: CASSYSTGTGAGGYTF. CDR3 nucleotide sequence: TGTGCCAGCAGTTACTCAACCGGGACAGGGGCCGGAGGCTACACCTTC.

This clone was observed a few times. This CDR3 reads CSVEEARISGANVLTF. The CDR3 DNA reads as TGCAGCGTTGAAGAAGCGAGGATCTCTGGGGCCAACGTCCTGACTTTC. The chain recombines TRBV29-1 with TRBJ2-6, with D unclear. V was shortened by 0 bases and J by 0 bases, with 9 bases between the two germline ends. This CDR3 is 16 amino acids long. The germline gives CDR1 SQVTM, CDR2 ANQGSEA.

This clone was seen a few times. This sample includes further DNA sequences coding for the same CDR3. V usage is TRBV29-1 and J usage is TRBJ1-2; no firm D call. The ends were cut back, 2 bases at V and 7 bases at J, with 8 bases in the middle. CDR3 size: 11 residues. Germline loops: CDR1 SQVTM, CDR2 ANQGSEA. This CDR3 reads CSVETRGGYTF. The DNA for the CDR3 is TGCAGCGTTGAAACTCGAGGTGGCTACACCTTC.

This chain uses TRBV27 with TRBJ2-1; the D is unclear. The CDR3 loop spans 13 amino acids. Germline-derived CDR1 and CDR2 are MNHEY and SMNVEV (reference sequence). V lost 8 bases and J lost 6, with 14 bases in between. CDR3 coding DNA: TGTGCCAGCCGTCCCGGTCCCCTCAATGAGCAGTTCTTC. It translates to CASRPGPLNEQFF.

This chain's CDR3 is CSASTNYGYTF. The CDR3 bases are TGCAGTGCTAGTACTAACTATGGCTACACCTTC. V and J are TRBV20-1 and TRBJ1-2; D uncertain. Germline V gene lookup returns CDR1 DFQATT and CDR2 SNEGSKA (reference sequence). Trimming removed 3 bases from V and 0 bases from J, with 2 bases in between. CDR3 size: 11 residues.

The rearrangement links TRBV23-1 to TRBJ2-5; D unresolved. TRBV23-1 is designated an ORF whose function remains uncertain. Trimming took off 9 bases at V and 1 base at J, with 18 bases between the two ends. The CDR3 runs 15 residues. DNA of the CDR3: TGCGCCAGTCCTCGGCTTATCCGTGTCCAAGAGACCCAGTACTTC. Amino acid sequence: CASPRLIRVQETQYF.

CDR3 protein: CASRLAGYNEQFF. CDR3 nucleotides: TGTGCCAGCAGACTAGCGGGGTACAATGAGCAGTTCTTC. J is TRBJ2-1 and V is TRBV2, with 10 bases aligning to TRBD2. J gave up 4 bases and V 6 bases, and 0 bases lay outside the gene matches. There are 13 residues in the CDR3. Per germline, CDR1 SNHLY and CDR2 FYNNEI.